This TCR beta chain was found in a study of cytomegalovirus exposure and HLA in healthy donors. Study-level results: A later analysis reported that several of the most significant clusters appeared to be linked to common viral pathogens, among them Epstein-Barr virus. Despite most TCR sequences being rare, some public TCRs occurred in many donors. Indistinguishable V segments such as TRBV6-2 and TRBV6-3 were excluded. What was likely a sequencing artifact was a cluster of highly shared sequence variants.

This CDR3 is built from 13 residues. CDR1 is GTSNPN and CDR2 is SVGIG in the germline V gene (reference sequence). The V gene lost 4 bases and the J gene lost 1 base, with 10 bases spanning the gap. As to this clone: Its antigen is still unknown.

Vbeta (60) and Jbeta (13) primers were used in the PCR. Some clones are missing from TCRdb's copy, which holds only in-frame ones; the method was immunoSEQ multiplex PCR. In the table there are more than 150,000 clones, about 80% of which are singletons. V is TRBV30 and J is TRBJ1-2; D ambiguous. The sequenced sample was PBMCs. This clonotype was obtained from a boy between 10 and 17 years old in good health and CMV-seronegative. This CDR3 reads CAWTIGNNYGYTF. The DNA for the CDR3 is TGTGCCTGGACCATCGGGAATAACTATGGCTACACCTTC. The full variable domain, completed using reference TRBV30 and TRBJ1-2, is SQTIHQWPATLVQPVGSPLSLECTVEGTSNPNLYWYRQAAGRGLQLLFYSVGIGQISSEVPQNLSASRPQDRQFILSSKKLLLSDSGFYLCAWTIGNNYGYTFGSGTRLTVV.